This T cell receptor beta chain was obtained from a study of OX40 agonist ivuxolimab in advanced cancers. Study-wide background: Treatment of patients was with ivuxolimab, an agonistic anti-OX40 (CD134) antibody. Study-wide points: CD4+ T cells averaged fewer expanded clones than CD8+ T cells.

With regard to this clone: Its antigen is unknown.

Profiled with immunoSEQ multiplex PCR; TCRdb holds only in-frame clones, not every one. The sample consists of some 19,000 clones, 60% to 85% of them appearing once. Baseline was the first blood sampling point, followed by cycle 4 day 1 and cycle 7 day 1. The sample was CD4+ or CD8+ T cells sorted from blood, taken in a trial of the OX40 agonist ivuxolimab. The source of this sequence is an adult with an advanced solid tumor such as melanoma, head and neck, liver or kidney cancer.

CDR3 DNA: TGTGCCAGCAGTGAAGCCCCCCCGGGGGCCGGGGCCTACTCCTACGAGCAGTACTTC. It specifies CASSEAPPGAGAYSYEQYF. The chain is built from TRBV6-1 and TRBJ2-5; either TRBD1 or TRBD2 may fit D (6 bases each). The tail of the sequence fits TRBJ2-7 better, so the J call may be wrong. The CDR3 has 19 amino acids. The germline V gene encodes CDR1 MNHNS and CDR2 SASEGT.